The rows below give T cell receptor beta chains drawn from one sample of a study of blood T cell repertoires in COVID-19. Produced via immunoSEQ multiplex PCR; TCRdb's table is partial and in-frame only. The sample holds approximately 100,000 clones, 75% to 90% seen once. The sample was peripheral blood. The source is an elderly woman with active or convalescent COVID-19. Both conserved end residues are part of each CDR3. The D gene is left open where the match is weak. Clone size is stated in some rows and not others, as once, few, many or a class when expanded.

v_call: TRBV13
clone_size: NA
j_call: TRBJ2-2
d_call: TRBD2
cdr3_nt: TGTGCCAGCAGCTCCCTAGCGGTCGGGGAGCTGTTTTTT
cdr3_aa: CASSSLAVGELFF

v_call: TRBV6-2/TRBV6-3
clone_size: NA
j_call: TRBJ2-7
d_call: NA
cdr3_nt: TGTGCCAGCAGTTACCGGATGGAGACAGGCGAGCAGTACTTC
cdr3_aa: CASSYRMETGEQYF

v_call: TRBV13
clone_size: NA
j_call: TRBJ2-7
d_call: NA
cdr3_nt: TGTGCCAGCAGCACCCGGACAACAGCCTACGAGCAGTACTTC
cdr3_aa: CASSTRTTAYEQYF

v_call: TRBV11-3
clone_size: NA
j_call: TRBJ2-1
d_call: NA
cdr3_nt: TGTGCCAGCAGCTTCGGGGTTGACTTAACCTACAATGAGCAGTTCTTC
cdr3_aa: CASSFGVDLTYNEQFF

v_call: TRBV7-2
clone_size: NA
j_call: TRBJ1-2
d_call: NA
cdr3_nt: TGTGCCAGCAGCTCGCGCAGGGGCGGGTATGGCTACACCTTC
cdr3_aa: CASSSRRGGYGYTF

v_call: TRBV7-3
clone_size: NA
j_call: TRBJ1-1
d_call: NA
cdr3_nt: TGTGCCAGCAGCACCGGTAGTCGGACTGAAGCTTTCTTT
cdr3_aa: CASSTGSRTEAFF

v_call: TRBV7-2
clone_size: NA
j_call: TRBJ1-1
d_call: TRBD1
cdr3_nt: TGTGCCAGCAGCCCCGGGACAGGAGGTAGTCCTGAAGCTTTCTTT
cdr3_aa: CASSPGTGGSPEAFF

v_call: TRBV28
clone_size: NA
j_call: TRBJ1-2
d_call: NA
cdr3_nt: TGTGCCAGCGATTCCATACAGGGCCCCTATGGCTACACCTTC
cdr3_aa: CASDSIQGPYGYTF

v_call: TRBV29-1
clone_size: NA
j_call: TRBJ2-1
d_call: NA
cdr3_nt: TGCAGCGTGCCCCGGGACGCGGGGTACAATGAGCAGTTCTTC
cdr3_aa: CSVPRDAGYNEQFF

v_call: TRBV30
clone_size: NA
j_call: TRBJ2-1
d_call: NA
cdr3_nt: TGTGGGGGCGGTGATCCCTACAATGAGCAGTTCTTC
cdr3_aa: CGGGDPYNEQFF

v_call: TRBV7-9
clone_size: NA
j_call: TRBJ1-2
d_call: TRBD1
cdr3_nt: TGTGCCAGCAGCTTAGGGCAGGGGGACTATGGCTACACCTTC
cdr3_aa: CASSLGQGDYGYTF

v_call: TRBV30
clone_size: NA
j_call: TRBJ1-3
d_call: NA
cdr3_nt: TGTGCCTGGAGTGCGGGGTCTGGAAACACCATATATTTT
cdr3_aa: CAWSAGSGNTIYF

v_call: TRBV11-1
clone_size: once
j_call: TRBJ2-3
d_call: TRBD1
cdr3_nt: TGTGCCAGCAGCTTACCCCGACAGGGGCGCACAGATACGCAGTATTTT
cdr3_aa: CASSLPRQGRTDTQYF

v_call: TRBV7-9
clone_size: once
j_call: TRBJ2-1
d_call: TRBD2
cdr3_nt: TGTGCCAGCAGCCCGCAGGGACTAGCGGGAGTCTCTGAGCAGTTCTTC
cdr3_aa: CASSPQGLAGVSEQFF

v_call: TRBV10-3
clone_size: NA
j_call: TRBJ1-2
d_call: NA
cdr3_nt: TGTGCCATCACCTTGGGAGGGAACTATGGCTACACCTTC
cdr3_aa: CAITLGGNYGYTF

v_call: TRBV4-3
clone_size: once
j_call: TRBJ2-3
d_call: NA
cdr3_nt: TGCGCCAGCAGCCAAGATATTGGGCGGGGGCGCCAAGATACGCAGTATTTT
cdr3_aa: CASSQDIGRGRQDTQYF

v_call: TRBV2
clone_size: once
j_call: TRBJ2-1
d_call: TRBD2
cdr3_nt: TGTGCCAGCAGTGAAGGCGGGGGGGTATACAATGAGCAGTTCTTC
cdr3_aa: CASSEGGGVYNEQFF

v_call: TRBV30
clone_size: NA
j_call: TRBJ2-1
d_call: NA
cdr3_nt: TGTGCCTGGAGTGTAGGCTGGAGGGGAAATGAGCAGTTCTTC
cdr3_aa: CAWSVGWRGNEQFF

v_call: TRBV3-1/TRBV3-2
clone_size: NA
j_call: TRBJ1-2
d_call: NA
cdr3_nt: TGTGCCAGCAGCCAAGTCCCGGCAGGCCCCTATGGCTACACCTTC
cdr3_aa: CASSQVPAGPYGYTF